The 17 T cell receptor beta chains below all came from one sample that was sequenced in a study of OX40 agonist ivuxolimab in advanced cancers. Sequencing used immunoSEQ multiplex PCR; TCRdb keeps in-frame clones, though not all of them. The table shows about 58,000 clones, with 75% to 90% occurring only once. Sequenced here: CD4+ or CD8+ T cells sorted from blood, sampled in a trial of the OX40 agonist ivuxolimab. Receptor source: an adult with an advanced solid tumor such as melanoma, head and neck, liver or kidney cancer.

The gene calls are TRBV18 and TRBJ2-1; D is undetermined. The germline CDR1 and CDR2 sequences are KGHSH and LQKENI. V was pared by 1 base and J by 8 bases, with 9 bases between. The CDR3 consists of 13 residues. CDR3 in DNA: TGTGCCAGCTCACCACGGTTGGTGGATGAGCAGTTCTTC. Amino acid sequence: CASSPRLVDEQFF.

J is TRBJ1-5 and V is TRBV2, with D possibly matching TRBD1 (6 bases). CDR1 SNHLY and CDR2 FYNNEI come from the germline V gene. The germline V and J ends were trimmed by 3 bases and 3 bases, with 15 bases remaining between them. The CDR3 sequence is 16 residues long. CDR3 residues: CASSDPLRDNNQPQHF. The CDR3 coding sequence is TGTGCCAGCAGTGACCCTTTAAGGGACAACAATCAGCCCCAGCATTTT.

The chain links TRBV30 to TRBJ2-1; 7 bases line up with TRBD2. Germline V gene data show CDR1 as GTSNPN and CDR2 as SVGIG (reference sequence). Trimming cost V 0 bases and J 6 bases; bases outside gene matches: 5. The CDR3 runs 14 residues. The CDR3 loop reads CAWSVRAGFNEQFF. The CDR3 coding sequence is TGTGCCTGGAGTGTACGAGCGGGGTTCAATGAGCAGTTCTTC.

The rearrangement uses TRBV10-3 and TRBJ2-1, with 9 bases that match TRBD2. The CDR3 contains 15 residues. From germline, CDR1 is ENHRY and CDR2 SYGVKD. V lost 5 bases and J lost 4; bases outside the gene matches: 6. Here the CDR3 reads CAISFTSGPYNEQFF. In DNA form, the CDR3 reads TGTGCCATCAGTTTTACTAGCGGGCCGTACAATGAGCAGTTCTTC.

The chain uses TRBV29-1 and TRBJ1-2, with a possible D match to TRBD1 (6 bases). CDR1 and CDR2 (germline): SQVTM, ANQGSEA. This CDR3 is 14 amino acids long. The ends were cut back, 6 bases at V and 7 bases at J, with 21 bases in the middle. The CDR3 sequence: CSVQTGGRYSGYTF. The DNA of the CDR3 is TGCAGCGTCCAGACGGGGGGGCGGTATAGTGGCTACACCTTC. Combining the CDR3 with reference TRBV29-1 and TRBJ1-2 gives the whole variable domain SAVISQKPSRDICQRGTSLTIQCQVDSQVTMMFWYRQQPGQSLTLIATANQGSEATYESGFVIDKFPISRPNLTFSTLTVSNMSPEDSSIYLCSVQTGGRYSGYTFGSGTRLTVV.

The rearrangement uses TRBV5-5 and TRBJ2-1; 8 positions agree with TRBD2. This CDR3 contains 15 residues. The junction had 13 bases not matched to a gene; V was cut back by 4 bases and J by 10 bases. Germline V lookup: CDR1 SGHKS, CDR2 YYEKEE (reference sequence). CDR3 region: CASSPEGGTSGEQFF. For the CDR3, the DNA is TGTGCCAGCAGCCCAGAAGGTGGGACTAGTGGCGAGCAGTTCTTC.

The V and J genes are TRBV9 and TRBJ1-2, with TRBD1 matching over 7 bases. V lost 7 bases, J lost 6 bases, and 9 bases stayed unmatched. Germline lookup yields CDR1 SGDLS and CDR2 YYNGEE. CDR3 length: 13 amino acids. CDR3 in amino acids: CASGSDREHGYTF. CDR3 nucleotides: TGTGCCAGCGGGTCCGACAGGGAGCATGGCTACACCTTC.

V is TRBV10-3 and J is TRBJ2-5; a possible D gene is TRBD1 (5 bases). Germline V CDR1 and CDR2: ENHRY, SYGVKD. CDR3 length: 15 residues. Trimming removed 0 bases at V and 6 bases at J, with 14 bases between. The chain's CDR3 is CAISESSTRAQTQYF. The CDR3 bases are TGTGCCATCAGTGAGTCCTCGACCAGGGCACAGACCCAGTACTTC.

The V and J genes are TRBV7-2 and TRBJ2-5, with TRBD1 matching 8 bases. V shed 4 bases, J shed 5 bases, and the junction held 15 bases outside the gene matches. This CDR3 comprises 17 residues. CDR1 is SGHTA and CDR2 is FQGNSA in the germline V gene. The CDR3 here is CASSYDRGRGQGETQYF. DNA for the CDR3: TGTGCCAGCAGCTATGACAGGGGACGCGGGCAGGGGGAGACCCAGTACTTC.

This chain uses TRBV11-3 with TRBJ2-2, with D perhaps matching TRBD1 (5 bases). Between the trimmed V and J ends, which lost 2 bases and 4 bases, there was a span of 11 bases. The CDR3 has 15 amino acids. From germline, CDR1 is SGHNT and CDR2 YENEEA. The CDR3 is CASSLSAGPTGELFF. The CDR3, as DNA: TGTGCCAGCAGCTTATCGGCAGGGCCCACCGGGGAGCTGTTTTTT.

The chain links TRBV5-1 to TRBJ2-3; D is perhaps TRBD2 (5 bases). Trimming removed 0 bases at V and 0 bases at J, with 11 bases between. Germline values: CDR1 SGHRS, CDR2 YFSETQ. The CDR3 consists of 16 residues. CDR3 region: CASSLDARASTDTQYF. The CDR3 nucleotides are TGCGCCAGCAGCTTGGACGCGCGGGCGAGCACAGATACGCAGTATTTT. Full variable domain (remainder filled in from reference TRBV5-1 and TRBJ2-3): KAGVTQTPRYLIKTRGQQVTLSCSPISGHRSVSWYQQTPGQGLQFLFEYFSETQRNKGNFPGRFSGRQFSNSRSEMNVSTLELGDSALYLCASSLDARASTDTQYFGPGTRLTVL.

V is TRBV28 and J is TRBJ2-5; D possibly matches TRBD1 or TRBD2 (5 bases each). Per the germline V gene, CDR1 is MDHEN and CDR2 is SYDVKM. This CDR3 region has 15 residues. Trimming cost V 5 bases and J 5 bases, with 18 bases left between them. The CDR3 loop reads CASSPSSPGLETQYF. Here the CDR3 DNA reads TGTGCCAGCAGTCCTTCTTCCCCGGGGCTGGAGACCCAGTACTTC.

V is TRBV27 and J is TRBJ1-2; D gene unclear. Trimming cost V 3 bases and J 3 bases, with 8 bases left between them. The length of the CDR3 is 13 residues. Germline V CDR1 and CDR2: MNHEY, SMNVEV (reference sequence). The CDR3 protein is CASSFRQYYGYTF. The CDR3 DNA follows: TGTGCCAGCAGTTTTCGGCAGTACTATGGCTACACCTTC.

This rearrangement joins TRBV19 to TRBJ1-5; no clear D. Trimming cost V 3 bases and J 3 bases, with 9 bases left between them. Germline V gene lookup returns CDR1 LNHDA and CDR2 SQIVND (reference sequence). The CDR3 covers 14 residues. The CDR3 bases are TGTGCCAGTAGTATTCGCAGGTCCAATCAGCCCCAGCATTTT. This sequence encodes CASSIRRSNQPQHF. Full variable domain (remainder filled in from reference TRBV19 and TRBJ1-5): DGGITQSPKYLFRKEGQNVTLSCEQNLNHDAMYWYRQDPGQGLRLIYYSQIVNDFQKGDIAEGYSVSREKKESFPLTVTSAQKNPTAFYLCASSIRRSNQPQHFGDGTRLSIL.

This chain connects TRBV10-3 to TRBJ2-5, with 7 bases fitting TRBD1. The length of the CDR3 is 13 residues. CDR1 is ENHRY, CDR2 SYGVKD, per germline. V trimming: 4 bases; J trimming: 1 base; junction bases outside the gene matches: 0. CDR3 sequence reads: CAISGQGQETQYF. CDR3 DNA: TGTGCCATCAGTGGACAGGGCCAAGAGACCCAGTACTTC.

The CDR3 here is CASSYSTGELFF. Written as DNA, the CDR3 is TGTGCCAGCAGCTATAGCACCGGGGAGCTGTTTTTT. The chain carries TRBV14 and TRBJ2-2, with unresolved D. Deletions cut 5 bases from V and 4 bases from J, with 5 bases between. CDR3 size: 12 residues. Looked up from germline, CDR1 is SGHDN and CDR2 is FVKESK.

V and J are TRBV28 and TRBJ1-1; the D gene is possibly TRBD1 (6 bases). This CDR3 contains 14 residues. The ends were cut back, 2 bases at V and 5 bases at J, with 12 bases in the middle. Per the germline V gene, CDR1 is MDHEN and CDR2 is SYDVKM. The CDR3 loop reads CASSLGGGKTEAFF. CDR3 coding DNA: TGTGCCAGCAGTTTAGGAGGGGGAAAGACTGAAGCTTTCTTT.